These 29 T cell receptor beta chains share one sample of origin, sequenced in a study of blood T cell repertoires in COVID-19. Sequencing used immunoSEQ multiplex PCR; TCRdb keeps in-frame clones, though not all of them. The sample has fewer than 350,000 clones, approximately 81% seen once. Material: PBMCs or T cells enriched from blood (not recorded which). These receptors were obtained from a woman in her forties or fifties who had recovered from COVID-19.

The gene calls are TRBV12-5 and TRBJ1-1, with D tentatively TRBD1 (5 bases). Trimming left V 7 bases short and J 5 bases short, with 11 bases between. Per the germline V gene, CDR1 is LGHNT and CDR2 is FRNRAP. The CDR3 is made up of 12 amino acids. The CDR3: CASAYRITEAFF. CDR3 DNA: TGTGCTAGTGCCTACAGGATAACTGAAGCTTTCTTT.

The rearrangement links TRBV30 to TRBJ1-6; D remains unclear. V lost 3 bases, J lost 0 bases, and 15 bases lay in between. Germline CDR1 is GTSNPN and CDR2 is SVGIG (reference sequence). The CDR3 has 17 amino acids. The CDR3 nucleotides are TGTGCCTGGAGCCTACCTCGATCGAGCTCCTATAATTCACCCCTCCACTTT. Amino acids: CAWSLPRSSSYNSPLHF.

DNA of the CDR3: TGTGCCAGTAACTTTGGACAGACCTACACTGAAGCTTTCTTT. Protein product: CASNFGQTYTEAFF. This chain joins TRBV19 and TRBJ1-1; a weak D match, TRBD1 (6 bases). Germline assignment: CDR1 LNHDA and CDR2 SQIVND (reference sequence). The CDR3 sequence is 14 residues long. V was trimmed by 7 bases and J by 3 bases, leaving 15 bases between them.

The V and J genes are TRBV2 and TRBJ1-6, with 10 bases that match TRBD1. The CDR3 is 15 residues long. J was trimmed by 5 bases and V by 7 bases; bases with no gene match: 5. The V gene's germline CDR1 is SNHLY and CDR2 FYNNEI. DNA for the CDR3: TGTGCCAGCACAAGGGGGACAGGGGATAATTCACCCCTCCACTTT. Its translation: CASTRGTGDNSPLHF.

The rearrangement joins TRBV24-1 to TRBJ1-5; D not certain. Trimming took off 5 bases at V and 6 bases at J, with 10 bases between the two ends. This CDR3 is built from 13 residues. Looked up from germline, CDR1 is KGHDR and CDR2 is SFDVKD. The CDR3 loop is CATSASIGQPQHF. CDR3 in DNA: TGTGCCACCAGTGCGAGTATCGGTCAGCCCCAGCATTTT.

The chain recombines TRBV28 with TRBJ2-2, with no clear D. The CDR3 is 12 amino acids. The V gene lost 6 bases and the J gene lost 5 bases, with 7 bases spanning the gap. Germline values: CDR1 MDHEN, CDR2 SYDVKM. The CDR3 DNA reads TGTGCCAGCAGCACTTATACCGGGGAGCTGTTTTTT. It translates to CASSTYTGELFF.

The chain joins TRBV11-2 to TRBJ2-5; TRBD1 matches 9 bases. The trim removed 5 bases at V and 3 bases at J, leaving 7 bases unmatched. Germline-derived CDR1 and CDR2 are SGHAT and FQNNGV. The CDR3 runs 15 residues. CDR3 residues: CASSVGTGWKETQYF. The CDR3 region has the DNA TGTGCCAGCAGCGTAGGGACAGGGTGGAAAGAGACCCAGTACTTC. The variable domain in full, completed from reference TRBV11-2 and TRBJ2-5, reads EAGVAQSPRYKIIEKRQSVAFWCNPISGHATLYWYQQILGQGPKLLIQFQNNGVVDDSQLPKDRFSAERLKGVDSTLKIQPAKLEDSAVYLCASSVGTGWKETQYFGPGTRLLVL.

This chain joins TRBV12-3 or TRBV12-4 and TRBJ1-2; a weak D match, TRBD1 (5 bases). The V end was cut by 1 base, the J end by 8 bases, with 8 bases between. This CDR3 has 12 residues. CDR3: CASSLGGEGYTF. Written as DNA, the CDR3 is TGTGCCAGCAGTTTAGGGGGCGAGGGCTACACCTTC.

Comments on this clone: This sample includes further DNA sequences coding for the same CDR3. V is TRBV5-4 and J is TRBJ1-1; D may be TRBD1 (5 bases). Looked up from germline, CDR1 is SGHNT and CDR2 is YYREEE (reference sequence). The CDR3 is made up of 13 amino acids. V shed 0 bases and J shed 6 bases, with 9 bases lying between them. CDR3 DNA: TGTGCCAGCAGCTTGGCGGGGGTGGCTGAAGCTTTCTTT. It is translated as CASSLAGVAEAFF.

This clone showed up just a few times. The chain couples TRBV19 to TRBJ1-6; 9 bases align to TRBD1. V trimming: 3 bases; J trimming: 13 bases; junction bases outside the gene matches: 10. This CDR3 comprises 15 residues. Germline values: CDR1 LNHDA, CDR2 SQIVND (reference sequence). The CDR3 here is CASSMSGDRDFPLHF. For the CDR3, the DNA is TGTGCCAGTAGTATGTCCGGGGACAGGGACTTCCCCCTCCACTTT.

The chain joins TRBV6-5 to TRBJ1-1; D is unclear. The CDR3 totals 13 residues. Trimming left V 3 bases short and J 1 base short, with 6 bases between. Germline CDR1 MNHEY, CDR2 SVGAGI. This CDR3 is CASSYLKNTEAFF. For the CDR3, the DNA is TGTGCCAGCAGTTATTTAAAGAACACTGAAGCTTTCTTT.

The rearrangement uses TRBV19 and TRBJ1-2; D is unclear. The ends were cut back, 3 bases at V and 2 bases at J, with 4 bases in the middle. Germline-derived CDR1 and CDR2 are LNHDA and SQIVND (reference sequence). The CDR3 is made up of 12 amino acids. The CDR3 reads CASSIQNYGYTF. The CDR3 nucleotides read TGTGCCAGTAGTATCCAAAACTATGGCTACACCTTC.

The J gene is TRBJ2-7, the V gene TRBV18; 12 bases align to TRBD2. The length of the CDR3 is 15 residues. Unmatched junction bases numbered 2, after V lost 3 bases and J lost 2 bases. CDR1 and CDR2 (germline): KGHSH, LQKENI. For the CDR3, the DNA is TGTGCCAGCTCACCTCCTAGCGGGGGGGCCTACGAGCAGTACTTC. This gives the protein CASSPPSGGAYEQYF.

The chain employs TRBV6-5 and TRBJ1-2; maybe TRBD1 (6 bases). The ends were cut back, 7 bases at V and 2 bases at J, with 11 bases in the middle. Germline V gives CDR1 MNHEY, CDR2 SVGAGI. This CDR3 has 13 amino acids. As DNA, the CDR3 is TGTGCCAGCACCCCAGGACAGAACTATGGCTACACCTTC. The encoded protein is CASTPGQNYGYTF.

This chain uses TRBV15 with TRBJ1-6, with 9 positions matching TRBD1. J lost 6 bases, V lost 5 bases, and 5 bases had no gene match. The V gene's germline CDR1 is LNHNV and CDR2 YYDKDF (reference sequence). The CDR3 runs 15 residues. The CDR3 reads CATSGTGNSNSPLHF. CDR3 sequence (DNA): TGTGCCACCAGCGGGACAGGGAACAGTAATTCACCCCTCCACTTT.

V and J are TRBV27 and TRBJ2-2, with D perhaps matching TRBD1 (5 bases). The CDR3 covers 15 residues. Germline V CDR1 and CDR2: MNHEY, SMNVEV (reference sequence). The V end was cut by 2 bases, the J end by 4 bases, with 11 bases between. The CDR3 region has the DNA TGTGCCAGCAGTTTAGTAGGGGCGCGCACCGGGGAGCTGTTTTTT. Its translation is CASSLVGARTGELFF.

V and J are TRBV7-2 and TRBJ1-2; TRBD1 agrees at 7 bases. V gave up 3 bases and J gave up 4 bases; unmatched junction bases: 2. Germline-derived CDR1 and CDR2 are SGHTA and FQGNSA. The length of the CDR3 is 13 residues. The CDR3 DNA is TGTGCCAGCAGCTTTAGACAGGGCTATGGCTACACCTTC. Its protein product is CASSFRQGYGYTF.

This clone was found once. The chain has TRBV6-2 or TRBV6-3 and TRBJ1-6, with 7 bases matching TRBD1. The CDR3 totals 14 residues. After removal of 2 bases from V and 7 bases from J, the junction contained 2 bases not matched to a gene. Germline CDR1 and CDR2: MNHEY and SVGEGT. CDR3 DNA: TGTGCCAGCAGTTACCTCAGGGGGAATTCACCCCTCCACTTT. Its protein is CASSYLRGNSPLHF.

The rearrangement joins TRBV18 to TRBJ1-1, with a tentative D call TRBD1 (5 bases). Germline CDR1 is KGHSH and CDR2 is LQKENI. V lost 3 bases and J lost 4, with 15 bases in between. The CDR3 loop spans 15 amino acids. CDR3 protein: CASSPRVVGGTEAFF. CDR3 nucleotides: TGTGCCAGCTCACCGAGGGTGGTGGGGGGCACTGAAGCTTTCTTT.

The V gene is TRBV7-3, the J gene TRBJ2-1; maybe TRBD2 (5 bases). Trimming removed 3 bases from V and 5 bases from J, with 11 bases in between. In germline, CDR1 is SGHTA, CDR2 FQGTGA. This CDR3 has 14 amino acids. This CDR3 is CASSLGDWDNEQFF. The CDR3 DNA reads TGTGCCAGCAGCTTGGGAGACTGGGACAATGAGCAGTTCTTC.

The V and J genes are TRBV5-1 and TRBJ1-1; 10 nucleotides align to TRBD1. Trimming removed 1 base from V and 4 bases from J; junction bases left unmatched: 10. The CDR3 consists of 17 residues. Germline CDR1 SGHRS, CDR2 YFSETQ. The CDR3 sequence: CASSLRQGASGGTEAFF. CDR3 nucleotides: TGCGCCAGCAGCTTGCGACAGGGGGCATCAGGGGGCACTGAAGCTTTCTTT.

The rearrangement uses TRBV6-1 and TRBJ2-7; tentative D call: TRBD2 (5 bases). Germline V lookup: CDR1 MNHNS, CDR2 SASEGT. This CDR3 region has 12 residues. Trimming cost V 1 base and J 5 bases, with 6 bases left between them. The DNA of the CDR3 is TGTGCCAGCAGTGAAGTCGGGGACGAGCAGTACTTC. Its protein is CASSEVGDEQYF.

Here the CDR3 reads CAWRTGLREKLFF. DNA for the CDR3: TGTGCCTGGAGGACAGGGTTGCGCGAAAAACTGTTTTTT. This chain uses TRBV30 with TRBJ1-4; 7 nucleotides line up with TRBD1. This CDR3 has 13 amino acids. V trimming: 3 bases; J trimming: 8 bases; junction bases outside the gene matches: 6. Germline CDR1 and CDR2: GTSNPN and SVGIG (reference sequence).

This chain connects TRBV4-1 to TRBJ1-2; D is perhaps TRBD1 (5 bases). From germline, CDR1 is MGHRA and CDR2 YSYEKL. Trimming stripped 1 base from V and 5 bases from J, with 11 bases between. The CDR3 is 14 residues long. The CDR3 DNA is TGCGCCAGCAGCCAAGGTCCAGACAGATATGGCTACACCTTC. It yields the protein CASSQGPDRYGYTF.

The chain has TRBV27 and TRBJ1-5; 7 nucleotides align to TRBD1. The CDR3 is 13 amino acids. Germline-derived CDR1 and CDR2 are MNHEY and SMNVEV (reference sequence). V lost 3 bases and J lost 12; bases outside the gene matches: 8. This chain's CDR3 is CASSFLGQDNQHF. Here the CDR3 DNA reads TGTGCCAGCAGTTTCCTCGGACAGGATAACCAGCATTTT.

The rearrangement uses TRBV7-2 and TRBJ1-3; the D is unclear. The CDR3 has 17 residues. Germline lookup yields CDR1 SGHTA and CDR2 FQGNSA. Trimming left V 0 bases short and J 0 bases short, with 12 bases between. In DNA form, the CDR3 reads TGTGCCAGCAGCTTAGCGGCAGGAATCGGCTCTGGAAACACCATATATTTT. It specifies CASSLAAGIGSGNTIYF.

A note on this clone: The same CDR3 also results from other DNA sequences found in this sample. The rearrangement links TRBV19 to TRBJ1-5; D is possibly TRBD1 (6 bases). V was cut by 6 bases and J by 0 bases, with 12 bases left in between. Per germline, CDR1 LNHDA and CDR2 SQIVND (reference sequence). The CDR3 has 15 amino acids. The CDR3 reads CASSTTGNSNQPQHF. The CDR3 bases are TGTGCCAGTAGCACTACAGGGAATAGCAATCAGCCCCAGCATTTT.

This clone was detected once. The J gene is TRBJ1-6, the V gene TRBV28, with 7 bases fitting TRBD1. The CDR3 length is 15 residues. The J segment lost 6 bases and the V segment lost 3 bases, leaving 5 bases of the junction unmatched. Germline CDR1 reads MDHEN; CDR2 reads SYDVKM. CDR3 sequence (DNA): TGTGCCAGCAGTTTTTCGACAGGGACTAATTCACCCCTCCACTTT. It is translated as CASSFSTGTNSPLHF.

The V call is TRBV7-9, the J call TRBJ2-3; a possible D gene is TRBD2 (6 bases). V was cut by 4 bases and J by 3 bases, with 14 bases left in between. CDR1 is SEHNR, CDR2 FQNEAQ, per germline (reference sequence). CDR3 length: 15 residues. The CDR3 region is CASSSRLEATDTQYF. As DNA, the CDR3 is TGTGCCAGCAGCTCCCGACTAGAAGCGACAGATACGCAGTATTTT.